The sample holds a few counts of the clone carrying this T cell receptor beta chain. Antigen specificity is unknown. The CDR3 spans 19 residues. V lost 1 base, J lost 2 bases, and 16 bases stayed unmatched. Germline CDR1 and CDR2: MNHNS and SASEGT. Each cDNA held unique molecular identifiers, and template switching gave it a universal primer site. TCRdb ran MiXCR on the 5' RACE reads and lists one entry per CDR3 protein. The sample consists of some 1,700,000 distinct CDR3 sequences, around 29% of them appearing once. This sample was taken from a study of identical twins. The study's findings and limits: The study drew conclusions from cross-sectional statistical analysis, not from following the same donors. Beta out-of-frame twin sharing showed a weaker excess.

The TCR comes from a newborn girl in good health. Material: cord blood. The chain has TRBV6-1 and TRBJ2-7; 8 bases are a match to TRBD2. CDR3 region: CASSEVGWIAGRRPYEQYF. DNA for the CDR3: TGTGCCAGCAGTGAAGTAGGATGGATAGCGGGAAGGAGGCCCTACGAGCAGTACTTC.